This entry concerns a single T cell receptor (beta chain). This sample was taken from a study of response to subunit inactivated influenza vaccine. The CDR3 is 16 residues long. CDR1 and CDR2 from the germline V gene are LGHNA and YSLEER. V dropped 0 bases and J dropped 10; count of bases not matched to a gene: 6. TCRdb ran MiXCR on the RT-PCR reads and lists one entry per CDR3 protein. Of around 520,000 distinct CDR3 sequences listed, around 11% are singletons. The clonotype comes from a man aged 50-60 years who received an inactivated influenza vaccine. The chain recombines TRBV4-3 with TRBJ1-6, with 10 bases identical to TRBD1. Specimen: PBMCs from blood, collected on the day of vaccination. CDR3 sequence reads: CASSQDLTGGRSPLHF. As DNA, the CDR3 is TGCGCCAGCAGCCAAGACCTGACAGGGGGCAGGTCACCCCTCCACTTT.